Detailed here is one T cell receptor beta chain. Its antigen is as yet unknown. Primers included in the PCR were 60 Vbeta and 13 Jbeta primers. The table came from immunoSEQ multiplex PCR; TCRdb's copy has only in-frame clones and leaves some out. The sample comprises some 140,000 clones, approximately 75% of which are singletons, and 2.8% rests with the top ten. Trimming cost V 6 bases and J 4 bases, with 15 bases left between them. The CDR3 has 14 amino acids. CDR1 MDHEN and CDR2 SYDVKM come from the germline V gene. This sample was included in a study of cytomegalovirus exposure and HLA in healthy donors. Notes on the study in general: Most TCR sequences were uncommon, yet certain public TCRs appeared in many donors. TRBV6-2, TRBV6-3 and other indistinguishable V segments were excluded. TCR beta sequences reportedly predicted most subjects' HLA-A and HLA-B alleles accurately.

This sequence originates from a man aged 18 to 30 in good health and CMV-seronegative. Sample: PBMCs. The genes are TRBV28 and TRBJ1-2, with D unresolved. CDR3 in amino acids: CASSLIYSPYGYTF. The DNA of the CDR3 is TGTGCCAGCAGCCTTATATACAGCCCCTATGGCTACACCTTC.